This T cell receptor (beta chain) was retrieved from a study of blood T cell repertoires in COVID-19. Using immunoSEQ multiplex PCR, the repertoire was profiled, and TCRdb retains in-frame clones only, with some absent. The table includes roughly 120,000 clones, around nine tenths detected once. The CDR3 runs to 15 residues. V shed 0 bases and J shed 2 bases, with 8 bases lying between them. The germline V gene encodes CDR1 MNHEY and CDR2 SVGAGI. The chain is built from TRBV6-5 and TRBJ1-5, with no clear D. The clonotype was recovered from a woman between 50 and 59 years old with acute or convalescent COVID-19. Sequencing was performed on peripheral blood. The chain's CDR3 is CASSYSSGGNQPQHF. CDR3 sequence (DNA): TGTGCCAGCAGTTACTCTAGCGGAGGCAATCAGCCCCAGCATTTT.